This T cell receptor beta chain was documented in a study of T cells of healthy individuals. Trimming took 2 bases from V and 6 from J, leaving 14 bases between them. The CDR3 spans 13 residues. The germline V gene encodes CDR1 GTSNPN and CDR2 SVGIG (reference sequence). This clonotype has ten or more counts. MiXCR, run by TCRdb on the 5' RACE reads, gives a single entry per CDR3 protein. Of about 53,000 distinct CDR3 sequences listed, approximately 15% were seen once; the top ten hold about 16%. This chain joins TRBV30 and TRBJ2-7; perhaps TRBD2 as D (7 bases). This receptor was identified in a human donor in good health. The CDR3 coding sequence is TGTGCCTGGAGTTCCCGGGGAGGGGGCGAGCAGTACTTC. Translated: CAWSSRGGGEQYF.